This passage covers 27 T cell receptor beta chains from one sample sequenced in a study of shared clonotypes between healthy human individuals. Data came from immunoSEQ multiplex PCR; TCRdb stores just in-frame clones and leaves some out. The data show 2,500,000 or so clones, with just under 95% seen just once and approximately 0.41% held by the top ten. Material for sequencing was naive CD4+ T cells from PBMCs. As for subset: CD45RA+ positively selected. The receptor source for this set is a man aged 18 to 30 in good health. Some clones in this sample may be carry-over from other donors' samples.

The J gene is TRBJ1-1, the V gene TRBV18, with D unresolved. Germline assignment: CDR1 KGHSH and CDR2 LQKENI. The V gene lost 6 bases and the J gene lost 1 base, with 12 bases spanning the gap. The CDR3 is 14 amino acids. The CDR3 here is CASSSVGRNTEAFF. CDR3 bases: TGTGCCAGCTCGTCGGTCGGTAGGAACACTGAAGCTTTCTTT.

The CDR3 protein is CASRIRYRGAVGGETQYF. The DNA for the CDR3 is TGTGCCAGCAGAATAAGATATCGTGGGGCCGTAGGAGGAGAGACCCAGTACTTC. This chain links TRBV28 with TRBJ2-5; either TRBD1 or TRBD2 may supply D (5 bases each). Germline assignment: CDR1 MDHEN and CDR2 SYDVKM. Trimming left V 6 bases short and J 4 bases short, with 27 bases between. The CDR3 covers 18 residues. The full variable domain, with the rest looked up from reference TRBV28 and TRBJ2-5, is DVKVTQSSRYLVKRTGEKVFLECVQDMDHENMFWYRQDPGLGLRLIYFSYDVKMKEKGDIPEGYSVSREKKERFSLILESASTNQTSMYLCASRIRYRGAVGGETQYFGPGTRLLVL.

The V and J genes are TRBV18 and TRBJ2-2; 9 bases are shared with TRBD2. Germline V gene lookup returns CDR1 KGHSH and CDR2 LQKENI. CDR3 length: 18 residues. Trimming cost V 2 bases and J 0 bases; bases outside gene matches: 7. CDR3 DNA: TGTGCCAGCTCACCAACGGCTAGCGGGATCGCGAACACCGGGGAGCTGTTTTTT. Translated: CASSPTASGIANTGELFF.

The chain uses TRBV9 and TRBJ2-5, with TRBD2 identical over 9 bases. Germline CDR1 reads SGDLS; CDR2 reads YYNGEE. This CDR3 comprises 15 residues. Losses at the gene ends were 0 bases for V and 1 base for J; bases not matched to a gene: 1. CDR3 nucleotides: TGTGCCAGCAGCGTAGATAGCGGGAGCCAAGAGACCCAGTACTTC. This encodes CASSVDSGSQETQYF.

In nucleotides, the CDR3 is TGCGCCAGCAGCGTTGGGGGCAATGGGAACTATGGCTACACCTTC. Protein sequence: CASSVGGNGNYGYTF. The J gene is TRBJ1-2, the V gene TRBV5-1; possibly TRBD1 for D (6 bases). The CDR3 length is 15 residues. Germline lookup yields CDR1 SGHRS and CDR2 YFSETQ. V dropped 4 bases and J dropped 2 bases, with 15 bases sitting between them.

The rearrangement links TRBV28 to TRBJ1-4; possibly TRBD1 for D (6 bases). The V gene lost 5 bases and the J gene lost 0 bases, with 13 bases spanning the gap. The CDR3 is 16 amino acids. From germline, CDR1 is MDHEN and CDR2 SYDVKM. Here the CDR3 reads CASSLTGASTNEKLFF. As DNA, the CDR3 is TGTGCCAGCAGTCTGACAGGCGCCTCAACTAATGAAAAACTGTTTTTT.

J is TRBJ2-7 and V is TRBV5-1; a weak D match, TRBD1 (6 bases). V was pared by 4 bases and J by 1 base, with 18 bases between. Germline-derived CDR1 and CDR2 are SGHRS and YFSETQ. The CDR3 is 16 residues long. The CDR3 loop is CASSPLPLQGSYEQYF. The CDR3 DNA reads as TGCGCCAGCAGCCCCCTACCCCTACAGGGATCCTACGAGCAGTACTTC.

The chain links TRBV4-1 to TRBJ1-2; D is uncertain. Germline V CDR1 and CDR2: MGHRA, YSYEKL. V was pared by 2 bases and J by 4 bases, with 17 bases between. The CDR3 consists of 16 residues. The CDR3 nucleotides read TGCGCCAGCAGCCAACCACTCAGAGGGTACGGCTATGGCTACACCTTC. Translating gives CASSQPLRGYGYGYTF.

The V call is TRBV6-1, the J call TRBJ2-7; perhaps TRBD2 as D (5 bases). The CDR3 spans 15 residues. Germline V gene sequence: CDR1 MNHNS, CDR2 SASEGT. Deletions cut 5 bases from V and 0 bases from J, with 14 bases between. The CDR3 DNA reads TGTGCCAGCAGTAACCGGGATATACTCTCCTACGAGCAGTACTTC. Its protein product is CASSNRDILSYEQYF.

This sequence joins TRBV5-1 and TRBJ2-7; 8 bases match TRBD2. The CDR3 is made up of 14 amino acids. J was trimmed by 4 bases and V by 1 base; bases with no gene match: 4. Germline V CDR1 and CDR2: SGHRS, YFSETQ. CDR3 amino acids: CASSLQGTRYEQYF. In DNA, the CDR3 is TGCGCCAGCAGCTTGCAGGGGACTAGATACGAGCAGTACTTC.

The chain is built from TRBV7-7 and TRBJ2-2; D not resolved. Trimming removed 4 bases at V and 7 bases at J, with 13 bases between. The germline CDR1 and CDR2 sequences are SSHAT and FNYEAQ (reference sequence). This CDR3 has 14 residues. CDR3 nucleotides: TGTGCCAGCAGCTCGCCGGGTAGCTTCGGGGAGCTGTTTTTT. Translation: CASSSPGSFGELFF.

The V call is TRBV7-3, the J call TRBJ2-3; no reliable D call. Germline lookup yields CDR1 SGHTA and CDR2 FQGTGA. The CDR3 is 14 amino acids. V lost 4 bases and J lost 0, with 8 bases in between. The CDR3 is CASSSTTSTDTQYF. The CDR3 coding sequence is TGTGCCAGCAGCTCCACGACAAGCACAGATACGCAGTATTTT.

This clone was picked up one time. The chain uses TRBV4-3 and TRBJ2-7, with 12 bases matching TRBD2. The CDR3 consists of 15 residues. Germline loops: CDR1 LGHNA, CDR2 YSLEER. Trimming at V came to 1 base and at J to 3 bases, leaving 1 base not matched to a gene. In nucleotides, the CDR3 is TGCGCCAGCAGCCAAGCGACTAGCGGGGGCTACGAGCAGTACTTC. It codes for CASSQATSGGYEQYF.

To note about this clone: At the DNA level, this CDR3 is encoded by other sequences in the same sample as well. J is TRBJ1-5 and V is TRBV7-2; no definite D call. Germline lookup yields CDR1 SGHTA and CDR2 FQGNSA. V was cut by 2 bases and J by 0 bases, with 11 bases left in between. There are 16 residues in the CDR3. This chain's CDR3 is CASSLSGSLSNQPQHF. CDR3 nucleotides: TGTGCCAGCAGCTTATCTGGTAGCCTTAGCAATCAGCCCCAGCATTTT.

The chain is built from TRBV5-6 and TRBJ1-4; D not certain. V was pared by 2 bases and J by 3 bases, with 11 bases between. This CDR3 spans 15 amino acids. Germline CDR1 reads SGHDT; CDR2 reads YYEEEE. The CDR3 is CASSFNRGSNEKLFF. Written as DNA, the CDR3 is TGTGCCAGCAGCTTCAATCGGGGATCTAATGAAAAACTGTTTTTT.

To note about this clone: Other DNA sequences in the sample encode the same CDR3. The chain is built from TRBV2 and TRBJ2-5; tentatively, D is TRBD1 (5 bases). This CDR3 region has 13 residues. Per the germline V gene, CDR1 is SNHLY and CDR2 is FYNNEI. Trimming took 5 bases from V and 3 from J, leaving 10 bases between them. The CDR3 sequence is CASSPQGEETQYF. CDR3 nucleotide sequence: TGTGCCAGCAGTCCCCAGGGCGAAGAGACCCAGTACTTC. The variable domain in full, completed from reference TRBV2 and TRBJ2-5, reads EPEVTQTPSHQVTQMGQEVILRCVPISNHLYFYWYRQILGQKVEFLVSFYNNEISEKSEIFDDQFSVERPDGSNFTLKIRSTKLEDSAMYFCASSPQGEETQYFGPGTRLLVL.

The rearrangement uses TRBV30 and TRBJ2-7; D is undetermined. The CDR3 extends over 14 amino acids. V lost 7 bases, J lost 0 bases, and 16 bases lay in between. The germline V gene has CDR1 GTSNPN and CDR2 SVGIG (reference sequence). The CDR3 bases are TGTGCCTCAGCAGTCGGCTCCATCTCCTACGAGCAGTACTTC. It encodes CASAVGSISYEQYF.

This sequence joins TRBV29-1 and TRBJ1-3; the D is unclear. The CDR3 runs to 12 residues. Germline CDR1 reads SQVTM; CDR2 reads ANQGSEA. Trimming cost V 7 bases and J 0 bases, with 7 bases left between them. The CDR3 spells CSGTSSGNTIYF. CDR3 bases: TGCAGCGGCACGTCCTCTGGAAACACCATATATTTT. The whole variable domain, remainder taken from reference TRBV29-1 and TRBJ1-3, is SAVISQKPSRDICQRGTSLTIQCQVDSQVTMMFWYRQQPGQSLTLIATANQGSEATYESGFVIDKFPISRPNLTFSTLTVSNMSPEDSSIYLCSGTSSGNTIYFGEGSWLTVV.

For this clone: Different DNA sequences within this sample yield the same CDR3. The chain couples TRBV6-5 to TRBJ2-6, with no clear D. This CDR3 comprises 14 residues. From germline, CDR1 is MNHEY and CDR2 SVGAGI. V was cut by 4 bases and J by 0 bases, with 4 bases left in between. The DNA for the CDR3 is TGTGCCAGCAGTTTGCGCTCTGGGGCCAACGTCCTGACTTTC. Translation: CASSLRSGANVLTF.

Worth noting for this clone: Other DNA sequences from this sample encode an identical CDR3 as well. V is TRBV28 and J is TRBJ2-7; no reliable D call. Trimming took off 5 bases at V and 6 bases at J, with 11 bases between the two ends. Per the germline V gene, CDR1 is MDHEN and CDR2 is SYDVKM. CDR3 length equals 12 residues. The DNA of the CDR3 is TGTGCCAGCAGTCCGCTGGGCGGCGAGCAGTACTTC. It encodes CASSPLGGEQYF.

The V call is TRBV6-5, the J call TRBJ2-5; D is possibly TRBD1 (5 bases). The V gene's germline CDR1 is MNHEY and CDR2 SVGAGI. The CDR3 runs 16 residues. Trimming cost V 0 bases and J 7 bases, with 18 bases left between them. CDR3 amino acids: CASSYSVSGAKATQYF. CDR3 DNA sequence: TGTGCCAGCAGTTACTCGGTTAGTGGGGCCAAGGCGACCCAGTACTTC.

The chain carries TRBV5-1 and TRBJ2-3, with 7 bases aligning to TRBD1. The CDR3 consists of 15 residues. The ends lost 2 bases at V and 2 bases at J; junction bases unmatched: 5. Germline loops: CDR1 SGHRS, CDR2 YFSETQ. This CDR3 reads CASSFTGTVTDTQYF. The CDR3 DNA reads TGCGCCAGCAGCTTTACCGGGACAGTCACAGATACGCAGTATTTT. The variable domain in full, with the rest retrieved from reference TRBV5-1 and TRBJ2-3, is KAGVTQTPRYLIKTRGQQVTLSCSPISGHRSVSWYQQTPGQGLQFLFEYFSETQRNKGNFPGRFSGRQFSNSRSEMNVSTLELGDSALYLCASSFTGTVTDTQYFGPGTRLTVL.

V gene TRBV19 combines with J gene TRBJ2-7; the D call may be TRBD1 or TRBD2 (5 bases each). CDR1 is LNHDA, CDR2 SQIVND, per germline (reference sequence). The CDR3 spans 15 residues. Trimming cost V 4 bases and J 3 bases, with 16 bases left between them. The CDR3 loop is CASSSLGAGGYEQYF. As DNA, the CDR3 is TGTGCCAGTAGTAGTCTCGGGGCCGGTGGCTACGAGCAGTACTTC.

CDR3 sequence (DNA): TGTGCCAGCAGCCCCCCGGGACATGAAAAACTGTTTTTT. This codes for CASSPPGHEKLFF. The chain employs TRBV11-2 and TRBJ1-4, with a possible D match to TRBD1 (5 bases). This CDR3 comprises 13 residues. The V gene's germline CDR1 is SGHAT and CDR2 FQNNGV. V was trimmed by 5 bases and J by 6 bases, leaving 10 bases between them.

This sequence joins TRBV10-3 and TRBJ1-1; D gene ambiguous. The CDR3 runs to 15 residues. V lost 3 bases and J lost 4, with 15 bases in between. Germline-derived CDR1 and CDR2 are ENHRY and SYGVKD. CDR3 bases: TGTGCCATCAGTGATAACGAACCGGGGAGCACTGAAGCTTTCTTT. Translating gives CAISDNEPGSTEAFF.

This clone was counted a single time. The chain couples TRBV4-3 to TRBJ2-2; D perhaps matches TRBD1 (6 bases). Germline values: CDR1 LGHNA, CDR2 YSLEER. Trimming cost V 3 bases and J 8 bases, with 13 bases left between them. The CDR3 is 14 residues long. The CDR3 here is CASSQRTVLGELFF. The CDR3 bases are TGCGCCAGCAGCCAGCGGACAGTCCTGGGGGAGCTGTTTTTT.

On this clone itself: Because the CDR3 is missing its conserved closing phenylalanine or tryptophan, this is likely a read error. The limits of the CDR3 on the DNA are not certain, so only TCRdb's listed CDR3 is given. The chain links TRBV27 to TRBJ1-1. The CDR3 is made up of 8 amino acids, end residues included. The germline gives CDR1 MNHEY, CDR2 SMNVEV (reference sequence). The CDR3 region is CASTLSTI.